This section outlines one T cell receptor beta chain sequence together with its context. No antigen is known for it. The table came from immunoSEQ multiplex PCR; TCRdb's copy has only in-frame clones and leaves some out. The table includes under 150,000 clones, about 90% detected once. The data derive from a study of T cells in localized non-small cell lung cancer. Study conclusions and caveats: Investigators sequenced only a single tumor region, leaving heterogeneity possible.

This material consisted of peripheral blood, taken before any cancer treatment. The source is a female donor of 60 years or more with stage I lung adenocarcinoma.

CDR3 in DNA: TGTGCCGTCTACCGGGGGAACAATGAGCAGTTCTTC. Protein product: CAVYRGNNEQFF. The chain links TRBV6-5 to TRBJ2-1, with D maybe TRBD2 (6 bases). This CDR3 has 12 amino acids. The ends were cut back, 11 bases at V and 5 bases at J, with 13 bases in the middle. The germline V gene encodes CDR1 MNHEY and CDR2 SVGAGI.